The rows below give T cell receptor beta chains drawn from one sample of a study of shared clonotypes between healthy human individuals. Measured with immunoSEQ multiplex PCR; TCRdb has only the in-frame clones, and not every one. In the table there are roughly 2.5 million clones, roughly nine tenths of which are singletons. Sequenced sample: naive CD4+ T cells sorted from blood. The receptors come from a man in his late teens or twenties in good health. The CDR3 runs from the conserved cysteine through the conserved F or W. The D gene is left open where the match is weak. Size tells how often a clone was seen (once, few, many) or the class of an expanded clone, and some rows leave it out.

v_gene	abundance	d_gene	j_gene	CDR3aa	CDR3nt
TRBV2	.	.	TRBJ1-3	CASSEGLQGTGNTIYF	TGTGCCAGCAGTGAAGGTCTCCAGGGGACTGGAAACACCATATATTTT
TRBV4-1	once	.	TRBJ2-5	CASSQEYRETQYF	TGCGCCAGCAGCCAAGAGTACAGGGAGACCCAGTACTTC
TRBV9	once	TRBD2	TRBJ2-2	CASSRRSGTSVTGELFF	TGTGCCAGCAGCCGTCGATCCGGGACTAGCGTCACCGGGGAGCTGTTTTTT
TRBV19	.	.	TRBJ2-3	CASSIAPGLFTDTQYF	TGTGCCAGTAGTATAGCCCCGGGACTGTTCACAGATACGCAGTATTTT
TRBV18	.	TRBD2	TRBJ2-1	CASSREGHWNEQFF	TGTGCCAGCTCGCGGGAGGGCCATTGGAATGAGCAGTTCTTC
TRBV4-2	few	.	TRBJ1-2	CASSQDRGQWGYTF	TGTGCCAGCAGCCAAGACCGGGGTCAATGGGGCTACACCTTC
TRBV7-2	.	TRBD1	TRBJ2-7	CASSLVGQGLGKRYEQYF	TGTGCCAGCAGCTTAGTGGGACAGGGGTTAGGGAAGAGGTACGAGCAGTACTTC
TRBV5-8	once	.	TRBJ1-4	CASSSGSRAARDEKLFF	TGTGCCAGCAGCTCAGGCAGCAGGGCGGCGCGGGATGAAAAACTGTTTTTT
TRBV7-2	.	TRBD2	TRBJ2-7	CASSLEAGGPYEQYF	TGTGCCAGCAGCTTAGAAGCGGGAGGGCCCTACGAGCAGTACTTC
TRBV29-1	.	.	TRBJ1-5	CSVPRTEPRVTQHF	TGCAGCGTTCCCCGGACAGAGCCGAGGGTGACCCAGCATTTT
TRBV7-3	.	TRBD2	TRBJ2-3	CASSLLAGAVTDTQYF	TGTGCCAGCAGCTTACTAGCGGGGGCGGTCACAGATACGCAGTATTTT
TRBV19	once	TRBD1	TRBJ1-6	CASSSGQDSSYNSPLHF	TGTGCCAGTAGTTCCGGACAGGACAGCTCCTATAATTCACCCCTCCACTTT
TRBV18	.	.	TRBJ1-1	CASSPERETEAFF	TGTGCCAGCTCACCTGAACGAGAGACTGAAGCTTTCTTT
TRBV5-6	.	.	TRBJ2-7	CASSLGGLASYF	TGTGCCAGCAGCTTGGGCGGGCTAGCTTCGTACTTC
TRBV6-5	.	.	TRBJ2-1	CASSLPGYNEQFF	TGTGCCAGCAGTCTTCCAGGTTACAATGAGCAGTTCTTC
TRBV28	.	TRBD1	TRBJ2-5	CASSSRTGTRETQYF	TGTGCCAGCAGTTCTCGGACAGGGACCCGGGAGACCCAGTACTTC
TRBV9	.	.	TRBJ1-1	CASSVSLGANAEAFF	TGTGCCAGCAGCGTCTCTCTAGGGGCCAATGCTGAAGCTTTCTTT
TRBV19	.	TRBD2	TRBJ2-7	CASSKRGTSGDEQYF	TGTGCCAGTAGTAAACGGGGGACTAGCGGGGACGAGCAGTACTTC
TRBV19	.	TRBD1	TRBJ1-2	CASSRQGYYGYTF	TGTGCCAGTAGTAGACAGGGTTACTATGGCTACACCTTC
TRBV19	.	.	TRBJ2-7	CASSIALDGSYEQYF	TGTGCCAGTAGTATCGCCCTGGATGGCTCCTACGAGCAGTACTTC
TRBV7-9	.	.	TRBJ2-1	CASSLGMDNLYGNNEQFF	TGTGCCAGCAGCTTAGGTATGGACAACTTATACGGGAACAATGAGCAGTTCTTC
TRBV25-1	.	.	TRBJ1-3	CASSETGNTIYF	TGTGCCAGCAGTGAGACAGGAAACACCATATATTTT
TRBV7-2	.	.	TRBJ2-1	CASSSTSSLLKVAYNEQFF	TGTGCCAGCAGCTCTACCTCCTCTCTTCTCAAGGTGGCCTACAATGAGCAGTTCTTC
TRBV10-3	.	.	TRBJ2-3	CAISGDTTDTQYF	TGTGCCATCAGTGGCGACACCACAGATACGCAGTATTTT
TRBV6-6	.	TRBD1	TRBJ1-4	CASSYGRGPEKLFF	TGTGCCAGCAGTTACGGCAGGGGGCCTGAAAAACTGTTTTTT
TRBV30	.	.	TRBJ1-4	CAWSIPGLGEKLFF	TGTGCCTGGAGTATTCCAGGGTTGGGTGAAAAACTGTTTTTT
TRBV10-3	.	.	TRBJ2-2	CAISRDSTGELFF	TGTGCCATCAGTAGGGATAGCACCGGGGAGCTGTTTTTT
TRBV19	.	.	TRBJ1-1	CASTSGGVNTEAFF	TGTGCCAGTACCAGTGGGGGGGTGAACACTGAAGCTTTCTTT
TRBV5-1	.	TRBD2	TRBJ2-2	CASSLVLLADTGELFF	TGCGCCAGCAGCTTGGTTCTACTAGCGGACACCGGGGAGCTGTTTTTT
TRBV6-5	.	.	TRBJ1-1	CASFRSQLGSTEAFF	TGTGCCAGCTTTCGGTCGCAGCTGGGGTCCACTGAAGCTTTCTTT
TRBV27	.	TRBD2	TRBJ2-3	CAIGTSGRDTQYF	TGTGCCATCGGGACTAGCGGGAGAGATACGCAGTATTTT
TRBV7-2	.	.	TRBJ1-1	CASSLLGGTINTEAFF	TGTGCCAGCAGCCTATTGGGCGGGACTATCAACACTGAAGCTTTCTTT
TRBV28	.	.	TRBJ1-5	CASSSGTAPQPQHF	TGTGCCAGCAGTTCTGGGACGGCCCCTCAGCCCCAGCATTTT
TRBV11-2	.	TRBD1	TRBJ1-1	CASSKIRGTGGAYVTEAFF	TGTGCCAGCAGCAAAATAAGGGGGACAGGGGGCGCTTACGTGACTGAAGCTTTCTTT
TRBV5-1	.	TRBD2	TRBJ2-3	CASSTGAGGTDTQYF	TGCGCCAGCAGCACTGGGGCGGGAGGCACAGATACGCAGTATTTT
TRBV10-3	.	.	TRBJ2-1	CAISGQYYNEQFF	TGTGCCATCAGTGGACAGTATTACAATGAGCAGTTCTTC
TRBV11-2	.	TRBD1	TRBJ2-7	CASRKPGQGTYEQYF	TGTGCCAGCAGAAAGCCGGGACAGGGAACCTACGAGCAGTACTTC
TRBV23-1	.	.	TRBJ2-7	CARPPTGTVYEQYF	TGCGCCAGGCCACCCACAGGGACCGTCTACGAGCAGTACTTC
TRBV30	.	.	TRBJ2-5	CAWISGTGSETQYF	TGTGCCTGGATTTCCGGGACCGGATCGGAGACCCAGTACTTC
TRBV7-9	.	.	TRBJ1-6	CASSLVLGQGGSPLHF	TGTGCCAGCAGCTTAGTATTAGGTCAGGGCGGTTCACCCCTCCACTTT
TRBV9	.	.	TRBJ2-7	CASSPLDGVTLSLQYF	TGTGCCAGCAGCCCCCTGGATGGGGTCACCCTATCGTTGCAGTACTTC
TRBV5-1	.	TRBD1	TRBJ1-4	CASSRDRVREKLFF	TGCGCCAGCAGCCGGGACAGGGTACGTGAAAAACTGTTTTTT
TRBV10-1	.	TRBD2	TRBJ2-7	CASSPGLAGSYEQYF	TGCGCCAGCAGTCCGGGACTAGCGGGCTCCTACGAGCAGTACTTC
TRBV11-3	.	.	TRBJ2-6	CASSYSSGSGANVLTF	TGTGCCAGCAGCTACAGCTCAGGGTCTGGGGCCAACGTCCTGACTTTC
TRBV16	.	.	TRBJ1-5	CASSLDRTDNQPQHF	TGTGCCAGCAGCCTAGACCGGACAGATAATCAGCCCCAGCATTTT
TRBV29-1	.	.	TRBJ1-2	CSVVSGDGYTF	TGCAGCGTAGTATCAGGGGACGGCTACACCTTC
TRBV6-5	.	.	TRBJ1-1	CASSYSARDTEAFF	TGTGCCAGCAGTTACTCGGCCAGGGACACTGAAGCTTTCTTT
TRBV19	.	TRBD2	TRBJ2-7	CASSIGAGLSYEQYF	TGTGCCAGTAGTATAGGGGCGGGACTATCCTACGAGCAGTACTTC
TRBV13	.	.	TRBJ1-6	CASSLGGRNSPLHF	TGTGCCAGCAGCTTAGGGGGACGGAATTCACCCCTCCACTTT
TRBV5-4	.	.	TRBJ2-3	CASSLAGGSAADTQYF	TGTGCCAGCAGCTTGGCCGGGGGTTCGGCCGCAGATACGCAGTATTTT
TRBV5-1	.	.	TRBJ2-7	CASSVDGTYEQYF	TGCGCCAGCAGCGTCGACGGTACCTACGAGCAGTACTTC
TRBV25-1	.	.	TRBJ2-7	CASSEPNRAFEQYF	TGTGCCAGCAGTGAGCCGAACAGGGCCTTCGAGCAGTACTTC
TRBV5-6	.	TRBD2	TRBJ2-7	CASSSGRANEQYF	TGTGCCAGCAGCAGCGGGAGGGCCAACGAGCAGTACTTC
TRBV4-3	.	.	TRBJ1-6	CASSQAQGTPLHF	TGCGCCAGCAGCCAAGCCCAAGGCACACCCCTCCACTTT
TRBV6-5	.	.	TRBJ2-1	CASSPDINEQFF	TGTGCCAGCAGTCCGGACATCAATGAGCAGTTCTTC